This T cell receptor (beta chain) was retrieved from a study of blood T cells in healthy people across ages. Primed by a sample-barcoded 5' primer and a J-beta primer mix, a second PCR proceeded for 7 to 11 cycles. TCRdb reprocessed the 5' RACE reads via MiXCR and lists one record per CDR3 protein. The data hold 750,000 to 950,000 distinct CDR3 sequences, with just under 30% observed a single time. J lost 4 bases, V lost 1 base, and 6 bases had no gene match. Per the germline V gene, CDR1 is SGHTA and CDR2 is FQGNSA. The CDR3 sequence is 16 residues long. This clonotype was counted between two and nine times. These sequences were also reported in another study, on T cells of mothers and their children.

The sequenced sample was blood. The sequence came from a woman aged 40 to 50 in good health. The chain uses TRBV7-2 and TRBJ2-2; the match to TRBD2 covers 7 bases. CDR3 loop: CASSLVSSGITGELFF. The CDR3 DNA reads as TGTGCCAGCAGCTTAGTTTCTAGCGGCATCACCGGGGAGCTGTTTTTT.